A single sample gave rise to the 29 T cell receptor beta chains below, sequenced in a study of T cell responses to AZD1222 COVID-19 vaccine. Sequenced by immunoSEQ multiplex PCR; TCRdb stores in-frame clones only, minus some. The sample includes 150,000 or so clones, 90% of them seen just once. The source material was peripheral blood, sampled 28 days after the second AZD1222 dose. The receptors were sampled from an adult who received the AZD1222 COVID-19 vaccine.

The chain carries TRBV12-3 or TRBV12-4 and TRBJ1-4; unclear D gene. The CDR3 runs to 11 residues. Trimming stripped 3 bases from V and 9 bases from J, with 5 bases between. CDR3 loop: CASSLGQKLFF. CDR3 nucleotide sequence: TGTGCCAGCAGTTTGGGCCAAAAACTGTTTTTT.

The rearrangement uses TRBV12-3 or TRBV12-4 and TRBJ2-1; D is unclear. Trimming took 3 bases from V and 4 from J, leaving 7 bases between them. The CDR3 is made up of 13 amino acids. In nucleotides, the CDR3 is TGTGCCAGCAGTTTTTCTCCTTACAATGAGCAGTTCTTC. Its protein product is CASSFSPYNEQFF.

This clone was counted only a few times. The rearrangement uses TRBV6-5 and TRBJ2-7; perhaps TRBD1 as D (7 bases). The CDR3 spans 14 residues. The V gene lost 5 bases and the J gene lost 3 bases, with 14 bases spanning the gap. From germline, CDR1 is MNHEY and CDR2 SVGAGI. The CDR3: CASSQGGLFYEQYF. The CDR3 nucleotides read TGTGCCAGCAGTCAGGGGGGATTATTCTACGAGCAGTACTTC.

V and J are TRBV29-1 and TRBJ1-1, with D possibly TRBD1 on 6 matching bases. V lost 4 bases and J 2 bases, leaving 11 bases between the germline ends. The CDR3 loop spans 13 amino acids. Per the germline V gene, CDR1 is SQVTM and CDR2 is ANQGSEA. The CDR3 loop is CSVVGTSNTEAFF. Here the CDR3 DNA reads TGCAGCGTTGTTGGGACAAGTAACACTGAAGCTTTCTTT.

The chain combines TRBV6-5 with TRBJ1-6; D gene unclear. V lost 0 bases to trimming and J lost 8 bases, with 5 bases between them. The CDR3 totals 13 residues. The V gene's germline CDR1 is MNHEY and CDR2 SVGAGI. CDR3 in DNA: TGTGCCAGCAGTTACTCGGGAGATTCACCCCTCCACTTT. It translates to CASSYSGDSPLHF.

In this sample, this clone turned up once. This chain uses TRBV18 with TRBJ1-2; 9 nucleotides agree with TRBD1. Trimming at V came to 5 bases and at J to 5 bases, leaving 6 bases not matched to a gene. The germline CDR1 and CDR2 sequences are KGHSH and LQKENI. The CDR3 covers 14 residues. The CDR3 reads CASSARQGEYGYTF. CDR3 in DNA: TGTGCCAGCTCAGCCAGACAGGGGGAATATGGCTACACCTTC. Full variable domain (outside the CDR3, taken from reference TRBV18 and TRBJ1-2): NAGVMQNPRHLVRRRGQEARLRCSPMKGHSHVYWYRQLPEEGLKFMVYLQKENIIDESGMPKERFSAEFPKEGPSILRIQQVVRGDSAAYFCASSARQGEYGYTFGSGTRLTVV.

The CDR3 protein is CAWSRKGESGELFF. The CDR3 DNA sequence: TGTGCCTGGAGTCGAAAAGGAGAATCCGGGGAGCTGTTTTTT. The V gene is TRBV30, the J gene TRBJ2-2; D gene ambiguous. The ends were cut back, 2 bases at V and 6 bases at J, with 13 bases in the middle. Germline CDR1 reads GTSNPN; CDR2 reads SVGIG (reference sequence). The CDR3 has 14 amino acids. The full variable domain, in which reference TRBV30 and TRBJ2-2 provide the parts outside the CDR3, is SQTIHQWPATLVQPVGSPLSLECTVEGTSNPNLYWYRQAAGRGLQLLFYSVGIGQISSEVPQNLSASRPQDRQFILSSKKLLLSDSGFYLCAWSRKGESGELFFGEGSRLTVL.

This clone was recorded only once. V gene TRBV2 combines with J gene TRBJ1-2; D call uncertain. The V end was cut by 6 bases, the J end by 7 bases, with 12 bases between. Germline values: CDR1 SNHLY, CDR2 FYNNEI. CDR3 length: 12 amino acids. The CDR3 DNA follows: TGTGCCAGCAGGGGAGCCGGATCTGGCTACACCTTC. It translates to CASRGAGSGYTF.

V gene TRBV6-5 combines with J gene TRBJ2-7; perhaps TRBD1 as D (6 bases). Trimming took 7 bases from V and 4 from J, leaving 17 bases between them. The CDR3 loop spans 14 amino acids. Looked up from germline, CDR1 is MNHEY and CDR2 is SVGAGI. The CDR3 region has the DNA TGTGCCAGCATGGAGACAGGCGGAATGTACGAGCAGTACTTC. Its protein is CASMETGGMYEQYF.

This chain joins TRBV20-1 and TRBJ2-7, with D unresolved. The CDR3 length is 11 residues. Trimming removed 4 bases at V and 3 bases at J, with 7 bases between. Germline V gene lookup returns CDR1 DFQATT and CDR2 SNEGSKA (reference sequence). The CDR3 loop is CSATMDYEQYF. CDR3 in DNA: TGCAGTGCTACTATGGACTACGAGCAGTACTTC.

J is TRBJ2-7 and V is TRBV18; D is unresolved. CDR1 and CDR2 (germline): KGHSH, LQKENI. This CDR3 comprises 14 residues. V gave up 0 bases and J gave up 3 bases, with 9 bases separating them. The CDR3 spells CASSPPVAFYEQYF. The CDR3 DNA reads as TGTGCCAGCTCACCACCGGTGGCGTTCTACGAGCAGTACTTC.

This chain's CDR3 is CASSLGPTDRGNEQFF. The DNA for the CDR3 is TGTGCCAGCAGCTTAGGCCCCACTGATCGAGGGAATGAGCAGTTCTTC. The gene calls are TRBV11-3 and TRBJ2-1, with a weak D call TRBD2 (5 bases). Germline loops: CDR1 SGHNT, CDR2 YENEEA. CDR3 length equals 16 residues. V gave up 1 base and J gave up 7 bases, with 17 bases separating them.

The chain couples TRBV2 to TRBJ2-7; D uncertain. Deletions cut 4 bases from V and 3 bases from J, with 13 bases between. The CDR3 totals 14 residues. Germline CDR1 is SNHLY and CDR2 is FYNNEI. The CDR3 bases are TGTGCCAGCAGTGGGCTGGGCAGATACTACGAGCAGTACTTC. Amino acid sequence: CASSGLGRYYEQYF. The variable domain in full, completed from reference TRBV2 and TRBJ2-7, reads EPEVTQTPSHQVTQMGQEVILRCVPISNHLYFYWYRQILGQKVEFLVSFYNNEISEKSEIFDDQFSVERPDGSNFTLKIRSTKLEDSAMYFCASSGLGRYYEQYFGPGTRLTVT.

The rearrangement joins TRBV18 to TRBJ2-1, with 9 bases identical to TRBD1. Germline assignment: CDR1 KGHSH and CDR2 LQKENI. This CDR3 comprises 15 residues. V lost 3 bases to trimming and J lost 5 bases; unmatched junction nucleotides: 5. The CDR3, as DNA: TGTGCCAGCTCACCTCCGGGACAGGGTCACAATGAGCAGTTCTTC. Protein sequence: CASSPPGQGHNEQFF.

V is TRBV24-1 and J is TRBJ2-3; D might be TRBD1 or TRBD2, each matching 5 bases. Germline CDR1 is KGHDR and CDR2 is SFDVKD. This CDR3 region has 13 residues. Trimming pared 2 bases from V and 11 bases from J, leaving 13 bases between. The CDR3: CATSDWDGQGQYF. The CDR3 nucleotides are TGTGCCACCAGTGATTGGGACGGTCAAGGGCAGTATTTT.

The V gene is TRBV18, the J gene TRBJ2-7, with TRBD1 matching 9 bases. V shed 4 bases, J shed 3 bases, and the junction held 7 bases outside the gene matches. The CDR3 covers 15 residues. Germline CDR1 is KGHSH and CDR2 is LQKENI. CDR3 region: CASSQRPGQGYEQYF. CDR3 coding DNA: TGTGCCAGCTCACAACGTCCGGGACAGGGCTACGAGCAGTACTTC.

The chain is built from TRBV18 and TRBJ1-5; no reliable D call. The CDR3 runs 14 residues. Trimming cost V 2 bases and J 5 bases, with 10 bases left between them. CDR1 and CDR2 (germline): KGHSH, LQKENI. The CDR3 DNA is TGTGCCAGCTCACCAGGCAGTACTTATCAGCCCCAGCATTTT. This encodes CASSPGSTYQPQHF.

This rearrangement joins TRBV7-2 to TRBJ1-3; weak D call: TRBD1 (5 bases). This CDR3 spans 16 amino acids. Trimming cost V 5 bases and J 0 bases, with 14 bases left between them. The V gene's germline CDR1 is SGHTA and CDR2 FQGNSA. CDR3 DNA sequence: TGTGCCAGCAGCCCACGGTACGGGACCTCTGGAAACACCATATATTTT. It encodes CASSPRYGTSGNTIYF.

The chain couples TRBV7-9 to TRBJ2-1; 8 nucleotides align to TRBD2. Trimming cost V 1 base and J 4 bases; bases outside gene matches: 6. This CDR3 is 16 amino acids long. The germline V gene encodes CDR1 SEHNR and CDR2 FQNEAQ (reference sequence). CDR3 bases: TGTGCCAGCAGCTTAGGGACTAGCATACTATACAATGAGCAGTTCTTC. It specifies CASSLGTSILYNEQFF.

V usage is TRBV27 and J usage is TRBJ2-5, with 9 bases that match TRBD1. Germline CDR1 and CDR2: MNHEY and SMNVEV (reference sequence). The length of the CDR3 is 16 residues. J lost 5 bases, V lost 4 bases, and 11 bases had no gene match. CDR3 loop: CASSSRQGVVGETQYF. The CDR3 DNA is TGTGCCAGCAGTTCAAGACAGGGGGTGGTGGGGGAGACCCAGTACTTC.

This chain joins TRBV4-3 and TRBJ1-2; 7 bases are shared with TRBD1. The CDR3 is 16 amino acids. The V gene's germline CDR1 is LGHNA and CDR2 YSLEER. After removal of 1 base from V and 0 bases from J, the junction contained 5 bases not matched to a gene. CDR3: CASSQGTGQANYGYTF. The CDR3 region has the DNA TGCGCCAGCAGCCAAGGGACAGGCCAAGCTAACTATGGCTACACCTTC.

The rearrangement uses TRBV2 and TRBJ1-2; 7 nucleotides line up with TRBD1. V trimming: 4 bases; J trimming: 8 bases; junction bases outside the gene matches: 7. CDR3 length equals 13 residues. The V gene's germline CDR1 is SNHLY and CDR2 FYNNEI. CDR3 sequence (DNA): TGTGCCAGCAGTGTTAACAGGGGAAAGGGCTACACCTTC. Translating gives CASSVNRGKGYTF. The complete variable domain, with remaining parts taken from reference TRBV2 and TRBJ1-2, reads EPEVTQTPSHQVTQMGQEVILRCVPISNHLYFYWYRQILGQKVEFLVSFYNNEISEKSEIFDDQFSVERPDGSNFTLKIRSTKLEDSAMYFCASSVNRGKGYTFGSGTRLTVV.

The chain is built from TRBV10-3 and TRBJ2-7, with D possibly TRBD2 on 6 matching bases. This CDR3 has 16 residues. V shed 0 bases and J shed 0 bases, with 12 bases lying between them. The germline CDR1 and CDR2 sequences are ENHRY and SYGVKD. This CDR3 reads CAISESGRINSYEQYF. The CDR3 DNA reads TGTGCCATCAGTGAGTCTGGGAGGATCAACTCCTACGAGCAGTACTTC.

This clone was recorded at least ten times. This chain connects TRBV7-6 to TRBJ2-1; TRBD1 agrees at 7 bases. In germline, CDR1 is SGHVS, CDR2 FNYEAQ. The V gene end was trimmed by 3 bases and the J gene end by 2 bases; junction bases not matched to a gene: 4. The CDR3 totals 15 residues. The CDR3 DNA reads TGTGCCAGCAGCTTTGAACAGGGGACCTACAATGAGCAGTTCTTC. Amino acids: CASSFEQGTYNEQFF.

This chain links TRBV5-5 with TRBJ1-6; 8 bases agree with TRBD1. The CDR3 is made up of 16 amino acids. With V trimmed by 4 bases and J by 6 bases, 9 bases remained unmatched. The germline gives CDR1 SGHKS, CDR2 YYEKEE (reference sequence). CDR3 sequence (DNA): TGTGCCAGCAGCATATCCCAGGGGGCGCGTAATTCACCCCTCCACTTT. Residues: CASSISQGARNSPLHF.

The CDR3 region is CASERTGELQAFF. The CDR3 bases are TGTGCCAGCGAGAGAACAGGGGAATTACAAGCTTTCTTT. This chain connects TRBV25-1 to TRBJ1-1; 7 nucleotides agree with TRBD1. The J segment lost 9 bases and the V segment lost 8 bases, leaving 12 bases of the junction unmatched. Germline CDR1 MGHDK, CDR2 SYGVNS. This CDR3 is 13 amino acids long. Using reference TRBV25-1 and TRBJ1-1 for the parts outside the CDR3, the full variable domain is EADIYQTPRYLVIGTGKKITLECSQTMGHDKMYWYQQDPGMELHLIHYSYGVNSTEKGDLSSESTVSRIRTEHFPLTLESARPSHTSQYLCASERTGELQAFFGQGTRLTVV.

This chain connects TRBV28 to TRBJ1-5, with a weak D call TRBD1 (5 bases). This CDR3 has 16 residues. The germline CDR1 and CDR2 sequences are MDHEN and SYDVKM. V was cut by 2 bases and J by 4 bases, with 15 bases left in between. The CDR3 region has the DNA TGTGCCAGCAGTTTACCCAATATGGGGGGGAATCAGCCCCAGCATTTT. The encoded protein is CASSLPNMGGNQPQHF.

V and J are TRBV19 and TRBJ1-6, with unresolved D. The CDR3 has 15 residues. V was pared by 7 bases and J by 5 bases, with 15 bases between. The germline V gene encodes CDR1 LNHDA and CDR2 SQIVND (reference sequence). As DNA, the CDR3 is TGTGCCAGTAATAAGGCAGAAATAAATAATTCACCCCTCCACTTT. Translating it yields CASNKAEINNSPLHF.

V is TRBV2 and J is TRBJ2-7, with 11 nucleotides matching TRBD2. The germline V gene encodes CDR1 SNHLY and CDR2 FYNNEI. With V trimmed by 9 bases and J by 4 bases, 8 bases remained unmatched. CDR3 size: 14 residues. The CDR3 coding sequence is TGTGCCAGGCGGCAGATAGCGGGGGGGTACGAGCAGTACTTC. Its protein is CARRQIAGGYEQYF. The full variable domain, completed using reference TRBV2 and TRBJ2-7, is EPEVTQTPSHQVTQMGQEVILRCVPISNHLYFYWYRQILGQKVEFLVSFYNNEISEKSEIFDDQFSVERPDGSNFTLKIRSTKLEDSAMYFCARRQIAGGYEQYFGPGTRLTVT.